The 9 T cell receptor beta chains below come from one sample, sequenced in a study of blood T cell repertoires in COVID-19. Method: immunoSEQ multiplex PCR; TCRdb's copy keeps in-frame clones and lacks some. The sample consists of roughly 100,000 clones, around 81% of them appearing once. Sequences were obtained from peripheral blood. All receptors come from a man older than 75 with acute or convalescent COVID-19.

The chain combines TRBV18 with TRBJ2-2; possibly TRBD2 for D (6 bases). Trimming pared 3 bases from V and 7 bases from J, leaving 18 bases between. The CDR3 has 16 residues. CDR1 is KGHSH and CDR2 is LQKENI in the germline V gene. The CDR3 nucleotides are TGTGCCAGCTCACCCCGGGCGGGGATTCGCGGCGGGGAGCTGTTTTTT. Its protein is CASSPRAGIRGGELFF.

This clone was seen more than once but under ten times. The V call is TRBV7-8, the J call TRBJ1-3, with D possibly TRBD1 on 5 matching bases. The CDR3 is made up of 13 amino acids. The V gene lost 5 bases and the J gene lost 6 bases, with 11 bases spanning the gap. Germline CDR1 is SGHVS and CDR2 is FQNEAQ. The chain's CDR3 is CASSPTGINTIYF. Written as DNA, the CDR3 is TGTGCCAGCAGCCCCACAGGAATAAACACCATATATTTT.

J is TRBJ2-2 and V is TRBV7-2; TRBD2 is a possible D gene (6 bases). CDR1 is SGHTA and CDR2 is FQGNSA in the germline V gene. V was shortened by 2 bases and J by 0 bases, with 10 bases between the two germline ends. The CDR3 covers 16 residues. In DNA, the CDR3 is TGTGCCAGCAGCTTACAGGGCGGGACGAACACCGGGGAGCTGTTTTTT. It yields the protein CASSLQGGTNTGELFF.

This clone was detected only once. CDR3 amino acids: CASSYSGASGNTIYF. The CDR3 DNA reads as TGTGCCAGCAGTTACTCTGGAGCCTCTGGAAACACCATATATTTT. V gene TRBV6-5 combines with J gene TRBJ1-3; D is undetermined. The CDR3 consists of 15 residues. The germline gives CDR1 MNHEY, CDR2 SVGAGI. Deletions cut 0 bases from V and 0 bases from J, with 6 bases between.

This sequence joins TRBV5-1 and TRBJ2-2, with 9 bases aligning to TRBD2. Per germline, CDR1 SGHRS and CDR2 YFSETQ. CDR3 length: 17 residues. Trimming removed 0 bases from V and 4 bases from J; junction bases left unmatched: 7. The DNA for the CDR3 is TGCGCCAGCAGCTTGGGTATAGCGGGAGACTTCACCGGGGAGCTGTTTTTT. As protein: CASSLGIAGDFTGELFF.

The DNA for the CDR3 is TGTGCCAGCAGTTACCCGAGCGGGAGAGTCAACGAGCAGTACTTC. Translated: CASSYPSGRVNEQYF. J is TRBJ2-7 and V is TRBV6-6; 8 nucleotides match TRBD2. Unmatched junction bases numbered 8, after V lost 2 bases and J lost 5 bases. The germline CDR1 and CDR2 sequences are MNHNY and SVGAGI (reference sequence). The CDR3 runs to 15 residues.

The V call is TRBV29-1, the J call TRBJ1-1; D may be TRBD1 (5 bases). The CDR3 is made up of 14 amino acids. Germline CDR1 is SQVTM and CDR2 is ANQGSEA. Trimming removed 7 bases from V and 7 bases from J, with 22 bases in between. CDR3 in amino acids: CSATGLIMGSEAFF. CDR3 DNA sequence: TGCAGCGCCACGGGACTCATAATGGGGAGTGAAGCTTTCTTT.

V and J are TRBV6-5 and TRBJ1-2; no clear D gene. Germline V CDR1 and CDR2: MNHEY, SVGAGI. V was clipped by 5 bases and J by 7 bases, with 11 bases between them. The CDR3 contains 12 residues. The CDR3 region is CASSPQAGGYTF. The CDR3 nucleotides are TGTGCCAGCAGTCCCCAGGCGGGTGGCTACACCTTC.

The genes are TRBV28 and TRBJ1-1, with 8 bases aligning to TRBD1. The CDR3 totals 13 residues. Trimming at V came to 7 bases and at J to 5 bases, leaving 6 bases not matched to a gene. Germline lookup yields CDR1 MDHEN and CDR2 SYDVKM. CDR3 coding DNA: TGTGCCAGCAATAAGGACAGGGATACTGAAGCTTTCTTT. It yields the protein CASNKDRDTEAFF.